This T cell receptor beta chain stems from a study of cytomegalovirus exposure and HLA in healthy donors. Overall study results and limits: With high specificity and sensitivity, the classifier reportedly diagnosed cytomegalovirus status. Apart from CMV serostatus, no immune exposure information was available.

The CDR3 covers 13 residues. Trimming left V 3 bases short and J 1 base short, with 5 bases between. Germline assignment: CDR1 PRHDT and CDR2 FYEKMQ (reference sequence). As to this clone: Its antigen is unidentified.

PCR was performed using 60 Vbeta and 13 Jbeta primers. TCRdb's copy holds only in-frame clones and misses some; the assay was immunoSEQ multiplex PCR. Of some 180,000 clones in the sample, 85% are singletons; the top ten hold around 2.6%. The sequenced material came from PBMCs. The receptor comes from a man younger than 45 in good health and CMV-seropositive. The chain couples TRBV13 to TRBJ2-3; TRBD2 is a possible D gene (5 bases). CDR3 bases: TGTGCCAGCAGCTTCGGGGGCACAGATACGCAGTATTTT. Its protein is CASSFGGTDTQYF.